This TCR beta chain was captured in a study of cytotoxic CD8 clonotypes in ibrutinib-treated CLL. Here immunoSEQ multiplex PCR was the method, and the copy in TCRdb shows in-frame clones only, minus some. The sample consists of 35,000 to 55,000 clones, under 75% of them appearing once. J lost 5 bases, V lost 1 base, and 9 bases had no gene match. Germline loops: CDR1 SGHAT, CDR2 FQNNGV. The CDR3 length is 16 residues. The material sequenced was PBMCs, taken after 12 months of ibrutinib treatment. The TCR sequence derives from a human donor with chronic lymphocytic leukemia. The chain combines TRBV11-2 with TRBJ2-7; TRBD2 matches 9 bases. The DNA of the CDR3 is TGTGCCAGCAGCTTAGCGGGGCGGGGGGGCCCGGACGAGCAGTACTTC. Translated, it gives CASSLAGRGGPDEQYF.